A single sample gave rise to the 10 T cell receptor beta chains below, sequenced in a study of T cells after somatic rescue of genetic block. Produced via immunoSEQ multiplex PCR; TCRdb's table is partial and in-frame only. This sample yields tens of thousands of clones, of which around 90% are seen a single time; 2.8% belongs to the top ten. Specimen: peripheral blood mononuclear cells (PBMCs). The origin of the receptors is a man aged 30 to 45.

V usage is TRBV6-5 and J usage is TRBJ1-6, with 7 bases aligning to TRBD1. Germline lookup yields CDR1 MNHEY and CDR2 SVGAGI. V shed 2 bases, J shed 9 bases, and the junction held 4 bases outside the gene matches. This CDR3 is built from 14 residues. The CDR3 here is CASSYNRDSSPLHF. The CDR3 region has the DNA TGTGCCAGCAGTTACAACAGGGACAGTTCACCCCTCCACTTT.

The chain has TRBV25-1 and TRBJ1-1; 8 positions agree with TRBD1. The CDR3 covers 15 residues. Germline values: CDR1 MGHDK, CDR2 SYGVNS. Trimming took 0 bases from V and 1 from J; bases not matched to a gene: 1. The DNA of the CDR3 is TGTGCCAGCAGTGAATATGGGACAGGGAACACTGAAGCTTTCTTT. Translated: CASSEYGTGNTEAFF.

This chain uses TRBV5-4 with TRBJ1-2; D remains unclear. CDR3 length equals 16 residues. Trimming took 0 bases from V and 8 from J, leaving 20 bases between them. The germline V gene encodes CDR1 SGHNT and CDR2 YYREEE (reference sequence). The CDR3 spells CASSLVEATPSRGYTF. CDR3 in DNA: TGTGCCAGCAGCTTGGTCGAGGCAACACCGTCTCGAGGCTACACCTTC.

The table lists this clone with a few counts. The chain has TRBV4-1 and TRBJ2-3; TRBD1 might be the D (6 bases). The CDR3 is 16 amino acids. The germline CDR1 and CDR2 sequences are MGHRA and YSYEKL. Trimming cost V 1 base and J 2 bases, with 13 bases left between them. CDR3 in amino acids: CASSQGVRGFTDTQYF. The DNA for the CDR3 is TGCGCCAGCAGCCAAGGAGTCAGGGGATTCACAGATACGCAGTATTTT.

V is TRBV7-9 and J is TRBJ2-2, with 8 bases matching TRBD1. Unmatched junction bases numbered 3, after V lost 5 bases and J lost 1 base. CDR3 length: 15 residues. Germline CDR1 is SEHNR and CDR2 is FQNEAQ (reference sequence). The CDR3 region is CASSPGQENTGELFF. The CDR3 region has the DNA TGTGCCAGCAGCCCGGGACAGGAGAACACCGGGGAGCTGTTTTTT.

The gene calls are TRBV7-2 and TRBJ2-3; D might be TRBD1 (6 bases). Looked up from germline, CDR1 is SGHTA and CDR2 is FQGNSA. V lost 4 bases, J lost 3 bases, and 14 bases lay in between. CDR3 size: 15 residues. CDR3 coding DNA: TGTGCCAGCAGCTCTCAAGGGGGAAGAACAGATACGCAGTATTTT. Encoded protein: CASSSQGGRTDTQYF.

The rearrangement uses TRBV10-3 and TRBJ2-7; 10 bases line up with TRBD2. CDR1 is ENHRY, CDR2 SYGVKD, per germline. Trimming cost V 6 bases and J 0 bases; bases outside gene matches: 5. The CDR3 contains 15 residues. CDR3 DNA sequence: TGTGCCATCAGCCACACTAGCGGGGTCTCCTACGAGCAGTACTTC. This sequence encodes CAISHTSGVSYEQYF.

CDR3 DNA sequence: TGCGCCAGCAGCCAAGACGGACTAGCGGGAGGGTGGGGCACAGATACGCAGTATTTT. This encodes CASSQDGLAGGWGTDTQYF. This rearrangement joins TRBV4-1 to TRBJ2-3, with 15 bases identical to TRBD2. The CDR3 contains 19 residues. V shed 0 bases and J 1 base; nucleotides not matched to a gene: 5. CDR1 and CDR2 (germline): MGHRA, YSYEKL.

The rearrangement uses TRBV5-6 and TRBJ2-1; 7 bases are shared with TRBD1. The V gene end was trimmed by 1 base and the J gene end by 3 bases; junction bases not matched to a gene: 1. CDR1 is SGHDT, CDR2 YYEEEE, per germline. The CDR3 totals 14 residues. The CDR3 is CASSLQGDYNEQFF. In DNA, the CDR3 is TGTGCCAGCAGCTTGCAGGGGGACTACAATGAGCAGTTCTTC.

The chain carries TRBV13 and TRBJ2-3; D possibly corresponds to TRBD2 (5 bases). This CDR3 spans 15 amino acids. V was shortened by 5 bases and J by 5 bases, with 17 bases between the two germline ends. The germline V gene has CDR1 PRHDT and CDR2 FYEKMQ (reference sequence). For the CDR3, the DNA is TGTGCCAGCAGCAACCCCGCAGGCGGGTTAGATACGCAGTATTTT. Amino acids: CASSNPAGGLDTQYF.